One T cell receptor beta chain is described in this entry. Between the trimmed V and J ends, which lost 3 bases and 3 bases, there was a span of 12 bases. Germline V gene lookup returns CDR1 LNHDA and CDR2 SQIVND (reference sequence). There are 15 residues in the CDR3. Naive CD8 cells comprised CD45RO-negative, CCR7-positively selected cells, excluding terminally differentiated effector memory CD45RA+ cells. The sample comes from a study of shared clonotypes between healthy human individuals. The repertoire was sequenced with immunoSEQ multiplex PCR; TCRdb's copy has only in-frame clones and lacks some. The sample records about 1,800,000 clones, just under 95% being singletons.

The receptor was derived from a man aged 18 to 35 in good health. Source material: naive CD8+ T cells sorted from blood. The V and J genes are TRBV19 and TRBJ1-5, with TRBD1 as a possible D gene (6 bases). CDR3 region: CASSIFSGVNQPQHF. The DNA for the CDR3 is TGTGCCAGTAGTATTTTTTCAGGGGTCAATCAGCCCCAGCATTTT.